This T cell receptor beta chain is from a study of shared clonotypes between healthy human individuals (dated by TCRdb to the early 2020s). Background for the entire study: A couple of women and a few men aged 18 to 49 years were included in the cohort. For each donor, CD4 naive and CD4 memory were each given three plates, CD8 naive was given two plates, and CD8 memory was given one plate. Leukapheresis yielded between about 0.9 and 8.9 billion PBMCs per donor. To increase sequencing depth and limit assay-specific biases, TCR repertoire library preparation and sequencing were carried out by different laboratories using diverse techniques. The study deeply sequenced blood TCR repertoires of about 5 healthy adults to estimate repertoire size and the extent of clonotype sharing between individuals.

A remark on this clone: Its antigen is not yet known. No much larger clone exists at a distance of one base, and base qualities are not known. The identical CDR3 is also encoded by other nucleotide sequences in the sample.

Broader findings and caveats from the paper: Higher generation probabilities were observed for clonotypes shared by all four sorted-subset donors than for non-shared clonotypes. Sampling was limited to blood, and TCR repertoires in tissue likely differ from TCR repertoires in blood. Naive subsets generally had larger estimated clonotype richness than memory subsets. Even with the large sequencing depth, rarefaction of the sorted-subset datasets indicated that sequencing was incomplete. Approximately 4.8% of naive CD4, approximately 3.7% of naive CD8, around 2.3% of memory CD4, and around 0.4% of memory CD8 clonotypes were shared across several donors. Because the study included a small number of donors, the genetic and exposure-history diversity represented was limited. Pairwise subsampling led to the expectation that sequencing depth would affect the degree of clonotype sharing among donors.

The donors were healthy, HIV-negative adults who had no recently reported acute infections or vaccinations. All donors were Caucasian adults living in Nashville, Tennessee, USA. Magnetic negative selection was used to enrich CD4+ T cells, after which naive cells were positively selected on CD45RA and the negative fraction became the memory subset. After blood collection by leukapheresis, PBMCs were isolated using Ficoll-Histopaque density gradient centrifugation and then cryopreserved in the vapor phase of liquid nitrogen. Analytical flow cytometry was used to check the purity and quantity of each magnetically sorted T cell population. From each sorted fraction, genomic DNA was isolated and quantified by UV absorbance on a Nanodrop 2000c. TCR CDR3 regions were amplified from genomic DNA by multiplex PCR using the deep immunoSEQ assay. Extracted genomic DNA from each cell subset was distributed evenly across all wells of several immunoSEQ 96-well plates, and each plate was treated as a replicate. For sorted subsets, each replicate PCR was loaded with 200 ng genomic DNA, equivalent to approximately 33,000 T cell genomes. Purified libraries were measured with a Qubit 3.0 fluorometer, size-checked on a Bioanalyzer 2100, and measured again with the KAPA Library Quantification kit. Every immunoSEQ 96-well plate was sequenced on a separate single-read 150-cycle Illumina NextSeq 550 flow cell. The paper's processing steps were these. Because only junctional sequences without quality scores were contained in the immunoSEQ output, filtering matching that applied to full-length reads could not be performed. Sequences were annotated with PyIR, a Python wrapper for IgBLAST v1.9, using IMGT germline references to assign V/J genes and CDR3. Any read was removed if the V/J assignment was weak (E-value above 1e-6), the CDR3 was missing, or the read contained stop codons, out-of-frame junctions, or ambiguous translated residues. V3J clonotypes were defined by identical inferred V gene, J gene, and CDR3 amino acid sequence. To compute the percentage overlap between repertoires, the number of shared unique clonotypes was divided by the size of the smaller repertoire. Richness of each repertoire was evaluated using RTK rarefaction, the Chao1 estimator, and Recon v2.1 estimates of unobserved clonotypes. OLGA was used to compute generation probabilities for all TCRbeta clonotypes that the gDNA method yielded from a handful of donors. Sourced from immuneACCESS, this table was stored by TCRdb with only in-frame sequences that have V and J called. A share of the clones is absent; for the studies checked, an unresolved V gene accounts for under half, and the remainder has no known explanation. The DNA was the basis for D and trimming; V, J and clone size are from that table. Within this sample are some 2,000,000 clones, with approximately 95% of them counted one time only. Roughly 0.13% of the sample belongs to the ten largest clones.

V loses 1 base, J loses 13 bases, and the germline ends lie 14 bases apart. There are 14 amino acids in the CDR3, from cysteine to phenylalanine inclusive. The read is trimmed to its CDR3 DNA, 42 bases read in frame from base 1. The germline V gene specifies MNHNS as CDR1 and SASEGT as CDR2. The rearranged chain carries TRBV6-1 and TRBJ1-6; TRBD1 could be the D gene, as 6 bases match. This clonotype originated in a man aged 18 to 35 in good health. Sequencing was done on a sample of naive CD4+ T cells sorted from blood. Explained via the paper, the cell subset or site label denotes: CD45RA+ positively selected. The CDR3 amino acid sequence is: CASSEGRGGSPLHF. The DNA is TGTGCCAGCAGTGAAGGCAGGGGCGGCTCGCCCCTCCACTTT.